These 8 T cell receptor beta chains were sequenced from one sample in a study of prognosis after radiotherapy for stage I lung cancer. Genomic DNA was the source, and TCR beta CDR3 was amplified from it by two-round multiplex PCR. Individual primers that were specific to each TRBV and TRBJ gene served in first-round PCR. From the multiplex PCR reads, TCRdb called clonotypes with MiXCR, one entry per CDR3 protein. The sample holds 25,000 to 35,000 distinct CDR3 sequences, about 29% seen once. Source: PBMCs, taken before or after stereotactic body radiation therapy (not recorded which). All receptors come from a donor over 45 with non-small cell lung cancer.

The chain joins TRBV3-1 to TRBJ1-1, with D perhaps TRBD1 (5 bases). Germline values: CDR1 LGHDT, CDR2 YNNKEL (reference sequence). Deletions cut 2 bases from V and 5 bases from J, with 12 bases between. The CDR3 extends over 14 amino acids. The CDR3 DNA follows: TGTGCCAGCAGCCAATGGGCGGGGGGGACTGAAGCTTTCTTT. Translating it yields CASSQWAGGTEAFF.

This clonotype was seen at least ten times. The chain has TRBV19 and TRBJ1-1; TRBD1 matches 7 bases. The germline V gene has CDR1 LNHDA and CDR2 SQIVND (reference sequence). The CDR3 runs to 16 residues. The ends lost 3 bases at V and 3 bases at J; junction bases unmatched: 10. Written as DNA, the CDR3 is TGTGCCAGTAGTATTCCCCTGACAGGGTACGACACTGAAGCTTTCTTT. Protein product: CASSIPLTGYDTEAFF.

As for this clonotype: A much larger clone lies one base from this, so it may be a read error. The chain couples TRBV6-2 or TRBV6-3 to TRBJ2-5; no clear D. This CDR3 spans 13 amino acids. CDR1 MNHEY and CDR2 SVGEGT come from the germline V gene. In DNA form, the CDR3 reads TGTGCCAGCAGTTACTCGAACGTCAAGACCAAGTACTTC. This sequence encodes CASSYSNVKTKYF.

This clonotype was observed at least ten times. The CDR3 DNA reads TGTGCCAGCAGTGATCGACCGGCGGGGACTGCCTACGAGCAGTACTTC. Its translation: CASSDRPAGTAYEQYF. V is TRBV2 and J is TRBJ2-7; D is possibly TRBD2 (6 bases). This CDR3 is built from 16 residues. Germline V lookup: CDR1 SNHLY, CDR2 FYNNEI. V was shortened by 3 bases and J by 2 bases, with 17 bases between the two germline ends.

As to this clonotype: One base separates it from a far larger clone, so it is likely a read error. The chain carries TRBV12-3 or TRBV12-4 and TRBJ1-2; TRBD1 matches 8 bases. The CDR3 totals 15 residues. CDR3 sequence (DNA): TGTTCCAGCAGTTACACGGACAGGGCGTTTCTTGGCTACACCTTC. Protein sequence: CSSSYTDRAFLGYTF.

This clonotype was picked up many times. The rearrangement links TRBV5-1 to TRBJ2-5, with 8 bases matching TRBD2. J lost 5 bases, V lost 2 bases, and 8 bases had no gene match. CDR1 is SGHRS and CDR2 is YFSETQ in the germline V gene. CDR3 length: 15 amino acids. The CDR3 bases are TGCGCCAGCAGCTTCTCCGGGACTAGTGGGGAGACCCAGTACTTC. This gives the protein CASSFSGTSGETQYF.

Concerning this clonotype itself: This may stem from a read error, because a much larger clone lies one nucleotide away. The CDR3 nucleotides are TGTGCCAGCAGTGAGGCCTGGAGGGGTGTAGAGACCCAGTACTTC. As protein: CASSEAWRGVETQYF. The genes are TRBV25-1 and TRBJ2-5, with D maybe TRBD2 (6 bases). CDR1 and CDR2 (germline): MGHDK, SYGVNS. The CDR3 has 15 amino acids. Trimming cost V 3 bases and J 4 bases, with 15 bases left between them.

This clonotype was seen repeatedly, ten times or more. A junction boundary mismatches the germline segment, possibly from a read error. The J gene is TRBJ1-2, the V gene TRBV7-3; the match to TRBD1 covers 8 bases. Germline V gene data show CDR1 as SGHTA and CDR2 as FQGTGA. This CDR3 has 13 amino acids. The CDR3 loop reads CASSLTGGYGYTF. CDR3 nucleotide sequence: TGTGCCAGCAGCCTAACAGGGGGCTATGGCTACACCTTC.